This T cell receptor beta chain was recovered during a study of T-cell memory formation after mild COVID-19. Whole-study context: Across donors, TCR clusters were largely donor specific. Study observations and caveats: Detection of some responders pre-infection suggested pre-existing cross-reactive memory T cells participated. A balance of CD4 and CD8 characterized clones contracting day 15 to 85, whereas later expanders leaned CD4+.

Employing constant-segment primers, 5'RACE generated TCR alpha and TCR beta cDNA libraries bearing sample barcodes and UMIs. Using its own MiXCR run on the 5' RACE reads, TCRdb lists one record per CDR3 protein. This sample has approximately 150,000 distinct CDR3 sequences, with roughly 15% found just once. V shed 3 bases, J shed 5 bases, and the junction held 0 bases outside the gene matches. From germline, CDR1 is SNHLY and CDR2 FYNNEI. The CDR3 is 12 residues long. Remarks on this clonotype: The target antigen is unknown.

This clonotype originated in an adult woman who had mild COVID-19 (a few samples of this study predate the infection). Cell type and time point are not known. This chain joins TRBV2 and TRBJ1-2; 7 bases are shared with TRBD1. The sequencing input was PBMCs or a T cell subset sorted from them (not recorded which). CDR3 region: CASSDRGYGYTF. The CDR3 DNA is TGTGCCAGCAGTGACAGGGGGTATGGCTACACCTTC.